This TCR beta chain was retrieved from a study of blood T cells in healthy people across ages. A sample-barcoded 5' primer and a J-beta primer mix were used in a second PCR of roughly 6 to 12 cycles. The authors tagged each cDNA molecule using a template-switch adaptor with 12 random nucleotides. Per sample, CDR3-containing paired-end reads numbered at least 2.5 million. TCRdb fed the 5' RACE reads into MiXCR, producing one record per CDR3 protein. The data hold 700,000 or so distinct CDR3 sequences, with about a fifth observed a single time. V was pared by 2 bases and J by 4 bases, with 7 bases of the junction left unmatched. The CDR3 runs to 16 residues. The germline gives CDR1 LGHDT, CDR2 YNNKEL (reference sequence). This clonotype appeared a few times.

The sample was blood. The chain combines TRBV3-1 with TRBJ1-4, with 7 bases identical to TRBD1. This TCR came from a man aged 70-80 years in good health. Here the CDR3 DNA reads TGTGCCAGCAGCCAACCCCACGGGACAGTTAATGAAAAACTGTTTTTT. It encodes CASSQPHGTVNEKLFF.